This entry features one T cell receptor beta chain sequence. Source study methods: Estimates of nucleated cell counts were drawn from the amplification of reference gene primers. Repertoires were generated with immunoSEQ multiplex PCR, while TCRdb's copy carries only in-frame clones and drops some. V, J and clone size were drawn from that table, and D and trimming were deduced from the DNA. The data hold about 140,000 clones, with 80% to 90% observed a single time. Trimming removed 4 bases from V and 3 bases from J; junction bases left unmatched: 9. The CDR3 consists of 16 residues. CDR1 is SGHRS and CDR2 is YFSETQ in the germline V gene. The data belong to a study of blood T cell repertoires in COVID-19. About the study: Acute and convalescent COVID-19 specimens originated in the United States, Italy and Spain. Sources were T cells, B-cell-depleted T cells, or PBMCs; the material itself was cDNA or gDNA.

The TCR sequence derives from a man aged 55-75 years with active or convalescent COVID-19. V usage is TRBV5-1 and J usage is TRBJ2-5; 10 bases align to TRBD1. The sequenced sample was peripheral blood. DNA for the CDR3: TGCGCCAGCAGCGCCAGACAGGGGGCGCGGGAAGAGACCCAGTACTTC. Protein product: CASSARQGAREETQYF.